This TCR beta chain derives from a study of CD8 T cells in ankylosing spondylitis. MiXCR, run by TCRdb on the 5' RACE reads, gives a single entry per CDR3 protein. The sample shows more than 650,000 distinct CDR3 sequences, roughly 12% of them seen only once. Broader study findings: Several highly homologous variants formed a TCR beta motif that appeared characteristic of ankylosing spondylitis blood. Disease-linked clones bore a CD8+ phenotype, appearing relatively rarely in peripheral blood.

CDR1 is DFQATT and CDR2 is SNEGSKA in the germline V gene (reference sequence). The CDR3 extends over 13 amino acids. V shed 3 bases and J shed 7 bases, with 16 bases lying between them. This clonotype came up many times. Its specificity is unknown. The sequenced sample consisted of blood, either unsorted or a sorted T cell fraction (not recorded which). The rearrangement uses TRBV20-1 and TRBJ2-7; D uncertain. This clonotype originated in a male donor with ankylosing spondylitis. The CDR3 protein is CSARGQLLIEQYF. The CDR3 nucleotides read TGCAGTGCTAGGGGTCAGCTCCTAATAGAGCAGTACTTC.